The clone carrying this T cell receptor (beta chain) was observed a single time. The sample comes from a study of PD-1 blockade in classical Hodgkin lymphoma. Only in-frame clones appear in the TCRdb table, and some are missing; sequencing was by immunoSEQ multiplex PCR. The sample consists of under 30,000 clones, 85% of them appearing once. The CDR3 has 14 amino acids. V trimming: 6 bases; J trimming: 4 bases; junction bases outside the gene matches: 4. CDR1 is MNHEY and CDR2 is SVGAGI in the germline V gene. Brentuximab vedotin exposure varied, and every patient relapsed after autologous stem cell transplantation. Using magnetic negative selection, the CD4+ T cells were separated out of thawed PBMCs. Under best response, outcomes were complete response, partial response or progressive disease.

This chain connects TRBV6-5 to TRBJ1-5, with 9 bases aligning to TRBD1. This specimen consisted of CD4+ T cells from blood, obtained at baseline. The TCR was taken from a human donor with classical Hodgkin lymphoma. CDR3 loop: CASSWDRANQPQHF. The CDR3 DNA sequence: TGTGCCAGCAGCTGGGACAGGGCTAATCAGCCCCAGCATTTT.